These T cell receptor beta chains were read from a single sample in a study of radiotherapy plus CTLA-4 blockade in lung cancer. Only in-frame clones appear in the TCRdb table, and some are missing; sequencing was by immunoSEQ multiplex PCR. The sample holds 35,000 to 45,000 clones, approximately 77% seen once. The sequenced sample was peripheral blood, obtained from a patient treated with radiotherapy plus ipilimumab. These receptors all come from a human donor with non-small cell lung cancer whose response to radiotherapy plus ipilimumab could not be evaluated. Each CDR3 is given with its conserved first and last residue. A D gene is named only where the DNA matches it firmly. A clone size is listed for some rows: how often the clone was seen (once, few, many), or a class if it is expanded.

DNA: TGTGCCAGCAGTTTATCTGGGCGTTACTATGGCTACACCTTC
CDR3: CASSLSGRYYGYTF
J: TRBJ1-2
size: -
V: TRBV27
D: -

DNA: TGTGCCAGCAGTTTCCTGGGGGCTGGGCAGCCCCAGCATTTT
CDR3: CASSFLGAGQPQHF
J: TRBJ1-5
size: -
V: TRBV27
D: -

DNA: TGTGCCACCTCGACGAGCGGGTCAGGGACCCAGTACTTC
CDR3: CATSTSGSGTQYF
J: TRBJ2-5
size: -
V: TRBV6-6
D: -

DNA: TGTGCCAGCAGTTTTGGCGGGGTTGGCTACACCTTC
CDR3: CASSFGGVGYTF
J: TRBJ1-2
size: -
V: TRBV28
D: -

DNA: TGTGCCAGCAGTGAAGCGCAGGGCCCCTACGAGCAGTACTTC
CDR3: CASSEAQGPYEQYF
J: TRBJ2-7
size: -
V: TRBV6-1
D: -

DNA: TGCGCCAGCAGCCAAGCAAGGGGGGAGGGGTCCTACGAGCAGTACTTC
CDR3: CASSQARGEGSYEQYF
J: TRBJ2-7
size: -
V: TRBV4-3
D: -

DNA: TGCGCCAGCAGCTTGGACAGGGGATGGGGCTACACCTTC
CDR3: CASSLDRGWGYTF
J: TRBJ1-2
size: -
V: TRBV5-1
D: TRBD1

DNA: TGTGCCAGCACCCTGGGCCTTAGCACAGATACGCAGTATTTT
CDR3: CASTLGLSTDTQYF
J: TRBJ2-3
size: few
V: TRBV28
D: -

DNA: TGTGCCAGCAGTCTGACAGGGTCCTACGAGCAGTACTTC
CDR3: CASSLTGSYEQYF
J: TRBJ2-7
size: medium-sized
V: TRBV28
D: TRBD1

DNA: TGTGCCAGCAGCTTTGGGGCAGGGTTGAACACTGAAGCTTTCTTT
CDR3: CASSFGAGLNTEAFF
J: TRBJ1-1
size: -
V: TRBV7-2
D: -

DNA: TGTGCCAGCTCAGGTTCCTCAGGGTTTGGACACTCACCCCTCCACTTT
CDR3: CASSGSSGFGHSPLHF
J: TRBJ1-6
size: -
V: TRBV18
D: -

DNA: TGCGCCAGCAGCCGTTTACAGACCACCGGGGAGCTGTTTTTT
CDR3: CASSRLQTTGELFF
J: TRBJ2-2
size: once
V: TRBV5-1
D: -

DNA: TGCGCCAGCAGCCTCGACGGGATTTACGAGCAGTACTTC
CDR3: CASSLDGIYEQYF
J: TRBJ2-7
size: -
V: TRBV5-1
D: -

DNA: TGTGCCAGTAGTATGGGAGGGAGCCAGTACTTC
CDR3: CASSMGGSQYF
J: TRBJ2-7
size: medium-sized
V: TRBV19
D: TRBD2

DNA: TGTGCCAGCAGTTTAGGGGGGGGCGAAGCTTTCTTT
CDR3: CASSLGGGEAFF
J: TRBJ1-1
size: -
V: TRBV27
D: -

DNA: TGTGCCAGCAGCTTTAGCGGGGGGGAGGGGGAGCAGTACTTC
CDR3: CASSFSGGEGEQYF
J: TRBJ2-7
size: once
V: TRBV7-2
D: TRBD2

DNA: TGTGCCACCAGCGAACAGGGGGCGTCTGGAAACACCATATATTTT
CDR3: CATSEQGASGNTIYF
J: TRBJ1-3
size: -
V: TRBV15
D: TRBD1

DNA: TGCGCCAGCAGTTCCGGGTTTCCCACCTACGAGCAGTACTTC
CDR3: CASSSGFPTYEQYF
J: TRBJ2-7
size: once
V: TRBV10-1
D: -

DNA: TGTGCCAGCAGTGAAGACAACTATAATTCACCCCTCCACTTT
CDR3: CASSEDNYNSPLHF
J: TRBJ1-6
size: few
V: TRBV2
D: -

DNA: TGTGCCAGTAGACGACAGGAAATTAACTATGGCTACACCTTC
CDR3: CASRRQEINYGYTF
J: TRBJ1-2
size: few
V: TRBV19
D: -

DNA: TGTGCCAGCAGCTTCGACAGGGTGGTGACTGAAGCTTTCTTT
CDR3: CASSFDRVVTEAFF
J: TRBJ1-1
size: -
V: TRBV5-4
D: TRBD1

DNA: TGCGCCAGCAGCCCGCAGGGGGCGGACCCGTTAGATACGCAGTATTTT
CDR3: CASSPQGADPLDTQYF
J: TRBJ2-3
size: -
V: TRBV5-1
D: TRBD1

DNA: TGTGCCAGCAGTCCGAGGATAAGCCAGTCCTACGAGCAGTACTTC
CDR3: CASSPRISQSYEQYF
J: TRBJ2-7
size: -
V: TRBV6-5
D: -

DNA: TGCGCCAGCAGCTTGGCCCCGGGAAAGGGGGCCTACAATGAGCAGTTCTTC
CDR3: CASSLAPGKGAYNEQFF
J: TRBJ2-1
size: once
V: TRBV5-1
D: -

DNA: TGTGCCAGCAGTTACTCGAGGAGTATTAGCACAGATACGCAGTATTTT
CDR3: CASSYSRSISTDTQYF
J: TRBJ2-3
size: -
V: TRBV6-6
D: -

DNA: TGTGCCAGCAGCCGGGGGGATGGAAACACCGGGGAGCTGTTTTTT
CDR3: CASSRGDGNTGELFF
J: TRBJ2-2
size: -
V: TRBV11-2
D: TRBD2

DNA: TGTGCCAGCAGCCCCCCCAACCAGGGCGGCTACACCTTC
CDR3: CASSPPNQGGYTF
J: TRBJ1-2
size: -
V: TRBV7-2
D: -

DNA: TGTGCCAGCAGCTTGCTACAGGGGCTATCTAATGAAAAACTGTTTTTT
CDR3: CASSLLQGLSNEKLFF
J: TRBJ1-4
size: few
V: TRBV5-5
D: TRBD1